This entry features one TCR beta chain sequence. The record originates from a study of blood T cell repertoires in COVID-19. Study overall: There were acute and convalescent COVID-19 samples, and they came from the United States, Italy and Spain. Nucleic acid was either cDNA or gDNA, and it came from T cells, B-cell-depleted T cells, or PBMCs.

As processed by the authors: Estimates of nucleated cell counts were drawn from the amplification of reference gene primers. Here immunoSEQ multiplex PCR was the method, and the copy in TCRdb shows in-frame clones only, minus some. The V and J calls and clone size were taken over from that table, and D and trimming were inferred from the DNA. Among approximately 100,000 clones listed, more than 80% were seen once. Sequenced: peripheral blood. The TCR originated in a human donor in a cohort sampled during active COVID-19.

The CDR3 region has the DNA TGTGCCAGCAGCTTACCCGGACTAACCGGCTACGAGCAGTACTTC. It encodes CASSLPGLTGYEQYF. V and J are TRBV11-2 and TRBJ2-7, with D possibly being TRBD2 (6 bases). This CDR3 contains 15 residues. V shed 2 bases and J shed 3 bases, with 14 bases lying between them. Germline CDR1 SGHAT, CDR2 FQNNGV.